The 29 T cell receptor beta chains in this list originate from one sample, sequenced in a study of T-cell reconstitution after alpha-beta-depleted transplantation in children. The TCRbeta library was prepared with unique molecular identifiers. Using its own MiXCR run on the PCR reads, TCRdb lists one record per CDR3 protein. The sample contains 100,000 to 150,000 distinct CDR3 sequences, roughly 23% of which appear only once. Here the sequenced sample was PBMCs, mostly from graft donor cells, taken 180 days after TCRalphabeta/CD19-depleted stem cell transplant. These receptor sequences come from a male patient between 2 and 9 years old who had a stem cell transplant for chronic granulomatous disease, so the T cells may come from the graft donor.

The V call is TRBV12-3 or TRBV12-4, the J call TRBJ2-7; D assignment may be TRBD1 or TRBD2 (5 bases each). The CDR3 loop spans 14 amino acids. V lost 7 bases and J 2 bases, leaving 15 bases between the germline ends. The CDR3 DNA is TGTGCCAGCACCTCCGGGACGTTAACCTACGAGCAGTACTTC. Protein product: CASTSGTLTYEQYF.

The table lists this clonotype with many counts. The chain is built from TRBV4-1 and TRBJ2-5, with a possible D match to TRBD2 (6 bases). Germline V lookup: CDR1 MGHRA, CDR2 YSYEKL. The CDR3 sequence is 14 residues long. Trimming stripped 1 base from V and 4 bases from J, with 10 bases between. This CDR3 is CASSQAGGRETQYF. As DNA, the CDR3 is TGCGCCAGCAGCCAAGCCGGGGGTAGAGAGACCCAGTACTTC.

CDR3 amino acids: CASSLAGITYEQYF. CDR3 in DNA: TGTGCCAGCAGCTTAGCGGGTATCACCTACGAGCAGTACTTC. The V and J genes are TRBV7-2 and TRBJ2-7; D gene ambiguous. V shed 0 bases and J shed 2 bases, with 8 bases lying between them. The CDR3 has 14 amino acids. Germline V gene data show CDR1 as SGHTA and CDR2 as FQGNSA.

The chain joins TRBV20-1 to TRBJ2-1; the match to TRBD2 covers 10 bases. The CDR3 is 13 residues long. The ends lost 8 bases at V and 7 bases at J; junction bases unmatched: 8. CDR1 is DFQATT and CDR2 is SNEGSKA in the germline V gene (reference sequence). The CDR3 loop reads CSPKGTSANEQFF. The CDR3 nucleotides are TGCAGTCCAAAAGGGACTAGCGCTAATGAGCAGTTCTTC.

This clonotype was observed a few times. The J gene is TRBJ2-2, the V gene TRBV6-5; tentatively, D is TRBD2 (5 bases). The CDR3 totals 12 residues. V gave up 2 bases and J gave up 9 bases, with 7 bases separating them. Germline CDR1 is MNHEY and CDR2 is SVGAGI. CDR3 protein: CASSYGGWELFF. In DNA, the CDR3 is TGTGCCAGCAGTTACGGAGGATGGGAGCTGTTTTTT.

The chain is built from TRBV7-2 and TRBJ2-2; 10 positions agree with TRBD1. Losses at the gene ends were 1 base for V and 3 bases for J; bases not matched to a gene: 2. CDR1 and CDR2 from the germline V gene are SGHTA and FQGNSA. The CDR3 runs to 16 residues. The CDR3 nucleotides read TGTGCCAGCAGCTTAGGACAGGGGGCCTACACCGGGGAGCTGTTTTTT. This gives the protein CASSLGQGAYTGELFF. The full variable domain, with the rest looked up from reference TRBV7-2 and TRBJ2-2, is GAGVSQSPSNKVTEKGKDVELRCDPISGHTALYWYRQSLGQGLEFLIYFQGNSAPDKSGLPSDRFSAERTGGSVSTLTIQRTQQEDSAVYLCASSLGQGAYTGELFFGEGSRLTVL.

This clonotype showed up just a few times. The CDR3, as DNA: TGCAGTGCTAGATTCGCGGGAGTAGGTTACAATGAGCAGTTCTTC. It encodes CSARFAGVGYNEQFF. The rearrangement uses TRBV20-1 and TRBJ2-1; 7 bases fit TRBD2. The ends lost 2 bases at V and 4 bases at J; junction bases unmatched: 8. The CDR3 totals 15 residues. Germline lookup yields CDR1 DFQATT and CDR2 SNEGSKA (reference sequence).

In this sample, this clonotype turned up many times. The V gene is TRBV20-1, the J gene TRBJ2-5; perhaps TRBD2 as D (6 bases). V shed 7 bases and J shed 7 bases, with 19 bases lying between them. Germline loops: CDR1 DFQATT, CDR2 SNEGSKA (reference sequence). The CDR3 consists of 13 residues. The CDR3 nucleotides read TGCAGTGTTGAAGATGGGGGGAAAGCGACCCAGTACTTC. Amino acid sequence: CSVEDGGKATQYF.

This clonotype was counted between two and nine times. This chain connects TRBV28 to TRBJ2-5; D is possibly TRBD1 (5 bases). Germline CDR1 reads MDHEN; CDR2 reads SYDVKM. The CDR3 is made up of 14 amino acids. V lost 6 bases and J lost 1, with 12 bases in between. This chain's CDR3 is CASRKTGVQETQYF. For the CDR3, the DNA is TGTGCCAGCAGGAAAACAGGCGTCCAAGAGACCCAGTACTTC.

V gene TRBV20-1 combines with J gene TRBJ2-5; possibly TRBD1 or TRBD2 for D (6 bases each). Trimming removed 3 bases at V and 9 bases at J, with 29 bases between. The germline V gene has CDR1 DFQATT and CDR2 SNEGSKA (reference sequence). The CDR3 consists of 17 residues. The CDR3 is CSASAEGRNGGLEAQYF. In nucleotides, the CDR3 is TGCAGTGCTAGCGCTGAGGGGCGCAACGGGGGCCTTGAGGCCCAGTACTTC.

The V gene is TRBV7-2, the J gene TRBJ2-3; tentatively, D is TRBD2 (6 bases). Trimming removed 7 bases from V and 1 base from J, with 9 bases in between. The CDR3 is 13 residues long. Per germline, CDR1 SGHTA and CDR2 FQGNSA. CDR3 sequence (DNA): TGTGCCAGCATGACGGGGGGCACAGATACGCAGTATTTT. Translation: CASMTGGTDTQYF.

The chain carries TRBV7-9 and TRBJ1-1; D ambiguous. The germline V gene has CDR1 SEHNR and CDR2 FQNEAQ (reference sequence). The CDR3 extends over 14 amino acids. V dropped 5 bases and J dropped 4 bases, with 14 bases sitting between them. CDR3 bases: TGTGCCAGCAGCCTCGAGGTGGGAGGCACTGAAGCTTTCTTT. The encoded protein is CASSLEVGGTEAFF. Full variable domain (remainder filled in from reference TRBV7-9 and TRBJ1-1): DTGVSQNPRHKITKRGQNVTFRCDPISEHNRLYWYRQTLGQGPEFLTYFQNEAQLEKSRLLSDRFSAERPKGSFSTLEIQRTEQGDSAMYLCASSLEVGGTEAFFGQGTRLTVV.

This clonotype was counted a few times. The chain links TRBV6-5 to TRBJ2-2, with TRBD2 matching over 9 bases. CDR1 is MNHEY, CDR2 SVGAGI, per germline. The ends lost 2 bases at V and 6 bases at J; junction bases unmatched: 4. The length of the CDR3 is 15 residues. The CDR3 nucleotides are TGTGCCAGCAGTTACGTGGCGGGAGGGCCCGGGGAGCTGTTTTTT. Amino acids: CASSYVAGGPGELFF.

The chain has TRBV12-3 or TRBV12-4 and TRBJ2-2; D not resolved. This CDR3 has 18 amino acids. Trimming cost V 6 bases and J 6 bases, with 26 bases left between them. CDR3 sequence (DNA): TGTGCCAGCAGCGTGGCACGTAAGGTGGAGAACCATCCCGGGGAGCTGTTTTTT. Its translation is CASSVARKVENHPGELFF.

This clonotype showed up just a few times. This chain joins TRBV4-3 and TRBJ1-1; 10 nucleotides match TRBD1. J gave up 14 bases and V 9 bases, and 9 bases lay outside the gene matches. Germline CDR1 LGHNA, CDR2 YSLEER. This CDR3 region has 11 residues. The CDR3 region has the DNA TGCGCCAGAACGCGAAGGACAGGGGGGTTCTTT. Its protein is CARTRRTGGFF.

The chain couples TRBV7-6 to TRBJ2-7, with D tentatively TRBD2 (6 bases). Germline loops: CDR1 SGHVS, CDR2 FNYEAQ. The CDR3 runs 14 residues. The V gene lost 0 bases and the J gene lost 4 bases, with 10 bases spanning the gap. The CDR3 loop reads CASSLAQAGYEQYF. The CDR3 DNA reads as TGTGCCAGCAGCTTAGCACAGGCGGGGTACGAGCAGTACTTC.

The chain's CDR3 is CASSLAGGRGVNIQYF. In nucleotides, the CDR3 is TGTGCCAGCAGCTTGGCCGGGGGAAGGGGGGTAAACATTCAGTACTTC. The chain uses TRBV5-6 and TRBJ2-4; either TRBD1 or TRBD2 may fit D (6 bases each). Per the germline V gene, CDR1 is SGHDT and CDR2 is YYEEEE. CDR3 length equals 16 residues. V was shortened by 0 bases and J by 6 bases, with 16 bases between the two germline ends.

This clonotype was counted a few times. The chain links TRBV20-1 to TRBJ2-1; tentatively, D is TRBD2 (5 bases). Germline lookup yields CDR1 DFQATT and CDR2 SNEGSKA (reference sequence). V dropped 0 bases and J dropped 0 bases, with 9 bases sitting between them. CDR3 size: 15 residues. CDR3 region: CSARDQRSSYNEQFF. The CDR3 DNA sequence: TGCAGTGCTAGAGATCAGCGGAGCTCCTACAATGAGCAGTTCTTC.

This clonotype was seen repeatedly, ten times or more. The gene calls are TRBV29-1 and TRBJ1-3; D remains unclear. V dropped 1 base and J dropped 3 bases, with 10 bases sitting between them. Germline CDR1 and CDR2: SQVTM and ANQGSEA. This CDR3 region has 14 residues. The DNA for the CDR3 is TGCAGCGTTGAAGCTAACGGGCATGGAAACACCATATATTTT. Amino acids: CSVEANGHGNTIYF. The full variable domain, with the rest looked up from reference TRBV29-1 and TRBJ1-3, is SAVISQKPSRDICQRGTSLTIQCQVDSQVTMMFWYRQQPGQSLTLIATANQGSEATYESGFVIDKFPISRPNLTFSTLTVSNMSPEDSSIYLCSVEANGHGNTIYFGEGSWLTVV.

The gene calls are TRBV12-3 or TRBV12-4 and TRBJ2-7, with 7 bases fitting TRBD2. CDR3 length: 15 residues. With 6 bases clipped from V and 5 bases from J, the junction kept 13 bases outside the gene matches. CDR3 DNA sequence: TGTGCCAGCAGCCCCCGGATGACTAGCTATGACGAGCAGTACTTC. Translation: CASSPRMTSYDEQYF.

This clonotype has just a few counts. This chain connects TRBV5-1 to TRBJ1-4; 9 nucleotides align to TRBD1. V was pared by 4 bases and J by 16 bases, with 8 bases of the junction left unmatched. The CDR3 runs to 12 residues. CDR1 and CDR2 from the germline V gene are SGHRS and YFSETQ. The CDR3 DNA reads TGCGCCAGCAGCGAGGACAGGGGAGTCCCGTTTTTT. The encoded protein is CASSEDRGVPFF.

The CDR3 DNA sequence: TGCAGTGCTAGAGACGAAAAAGAGTGGGTCGAGCAGTTCTTC. This translates into CSARDEKEWVEQFF. This chain connects TRBV20-1 to TRBJ2-1, with D hard to call. CDR1 is DFQATT and CDR2 is SNEGSKA in the germline V gene (reference sequence). The CDR3 runs to 14 residues. V lost 0 bases and J 10 bases, leaving 16 bases between the germline ends.

CDR3 coding DNA: TGTGCCAGCAGTCCAGGACTAGCGGGAGACTATGAGCAGTTCTTC. Protein sequence: CASSPGLAGDYEQFF. The rearrangement joins TRBV12-3 or TRBV12-4 to TRBJ2-1, with TRBD2 identical over 13 bases. The CDR3 covers 15 residues. The V and J ends lost 5 bases and 8 bases, in that order; junction bases with no gene match: 6.

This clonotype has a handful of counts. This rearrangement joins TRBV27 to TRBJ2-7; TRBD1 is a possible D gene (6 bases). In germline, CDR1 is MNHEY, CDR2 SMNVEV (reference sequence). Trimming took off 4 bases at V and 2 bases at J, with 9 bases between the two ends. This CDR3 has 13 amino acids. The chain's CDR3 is CASSYRVPYEQYF. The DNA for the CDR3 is TGTGCCAGCAGTTACAGGGTGCCCTACGAGCAGTACTTC.

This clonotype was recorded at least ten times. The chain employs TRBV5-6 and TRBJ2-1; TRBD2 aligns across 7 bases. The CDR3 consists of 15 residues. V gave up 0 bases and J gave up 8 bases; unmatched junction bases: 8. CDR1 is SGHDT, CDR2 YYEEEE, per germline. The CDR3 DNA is TGTGCCAGCAGCTTGGTGGGAAGGGAGGGCGATGAGCAGTTCTTC. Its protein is CASSLVGREGDEQFF. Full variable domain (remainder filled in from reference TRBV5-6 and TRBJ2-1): DAGVTQSPTHLIKTRGQQVTLRCSPKSGHDTVSWYQQALGQGPQFIFQYYEEEERQRGNFPDRFSGHQFPNYSSELNVNALLLGDSALYLCASSLVGREGDEQFFGPGTRLTVL.

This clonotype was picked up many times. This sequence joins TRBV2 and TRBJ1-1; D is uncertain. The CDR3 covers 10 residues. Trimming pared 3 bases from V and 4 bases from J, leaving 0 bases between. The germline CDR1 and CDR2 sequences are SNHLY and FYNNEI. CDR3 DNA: TGTGCCAGCAGTGACACTGAAGCTTTCTTT. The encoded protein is CASSDTEAFF.

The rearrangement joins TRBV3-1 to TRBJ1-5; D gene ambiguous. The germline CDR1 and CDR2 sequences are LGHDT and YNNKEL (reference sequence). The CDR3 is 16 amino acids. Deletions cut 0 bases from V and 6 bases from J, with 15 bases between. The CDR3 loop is CASSQDPPGLSQPQHF. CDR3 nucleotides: TGTGCCAGCAGCCAAGATCCACCGGGCTTGAGTCAGCCCCAGCATTTT.

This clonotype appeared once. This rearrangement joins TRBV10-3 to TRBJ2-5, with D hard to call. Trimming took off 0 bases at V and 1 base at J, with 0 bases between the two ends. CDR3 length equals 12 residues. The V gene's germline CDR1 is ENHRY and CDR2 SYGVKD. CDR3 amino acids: CAISESQETQYF. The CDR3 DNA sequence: TGTGCCATCAGTGAGTCCCAAGAGACCCAGTACTTC.

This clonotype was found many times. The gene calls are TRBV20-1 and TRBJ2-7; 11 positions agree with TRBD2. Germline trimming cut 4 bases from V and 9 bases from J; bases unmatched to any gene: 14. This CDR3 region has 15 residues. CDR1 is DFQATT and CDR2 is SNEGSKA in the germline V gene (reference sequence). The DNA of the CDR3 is TGCAGTGCTACCCCCGGGACTAGCGGCCCTATGGCGCAGTACTTC. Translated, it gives CSATPGTSGPMAQYF.